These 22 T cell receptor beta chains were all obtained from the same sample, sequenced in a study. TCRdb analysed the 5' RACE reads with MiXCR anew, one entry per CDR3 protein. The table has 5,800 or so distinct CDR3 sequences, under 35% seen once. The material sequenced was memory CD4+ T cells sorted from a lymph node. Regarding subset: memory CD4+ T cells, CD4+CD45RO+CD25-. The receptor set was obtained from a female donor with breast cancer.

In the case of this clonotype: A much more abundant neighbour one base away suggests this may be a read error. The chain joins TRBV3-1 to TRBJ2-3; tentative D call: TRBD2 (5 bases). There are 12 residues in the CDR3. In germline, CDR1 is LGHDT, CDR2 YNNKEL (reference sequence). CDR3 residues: CASSPEADTRYF. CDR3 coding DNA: TGTGCCAGCAGCCCGGAAGCGGATACGCGGTATTTT.

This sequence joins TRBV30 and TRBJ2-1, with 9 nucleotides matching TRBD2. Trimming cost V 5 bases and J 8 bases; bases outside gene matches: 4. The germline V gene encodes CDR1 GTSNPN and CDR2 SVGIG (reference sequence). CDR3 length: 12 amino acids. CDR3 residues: CAWLSGSDEQFF. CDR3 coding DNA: TGTGCCTGGCTTAGCGGGAGTGATGAGCAGTTCTTC.

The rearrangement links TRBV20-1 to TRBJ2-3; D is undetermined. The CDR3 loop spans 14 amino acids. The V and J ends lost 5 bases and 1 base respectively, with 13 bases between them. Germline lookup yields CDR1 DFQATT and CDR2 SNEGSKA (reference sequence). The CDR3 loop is CSASHREGTDTQYF. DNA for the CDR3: TGCAGTGCTTCCCACCGTGAGGGCACAGATACGCAGTATTTT.

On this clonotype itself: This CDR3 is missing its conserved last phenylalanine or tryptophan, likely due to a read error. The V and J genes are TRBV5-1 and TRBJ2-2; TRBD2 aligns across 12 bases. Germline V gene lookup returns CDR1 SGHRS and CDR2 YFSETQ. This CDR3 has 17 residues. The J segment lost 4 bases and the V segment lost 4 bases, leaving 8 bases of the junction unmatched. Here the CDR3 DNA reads TGCGCCAGCAGCGGGGGACTAGCGGGCGCGGGCACCGGGGAGCTGTTTTCT. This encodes CASSGGLAGAGTGELFS.

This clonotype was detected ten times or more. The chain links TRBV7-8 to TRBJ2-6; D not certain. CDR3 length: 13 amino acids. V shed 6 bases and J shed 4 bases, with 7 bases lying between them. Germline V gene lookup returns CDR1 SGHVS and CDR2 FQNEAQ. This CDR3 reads CASRRVGANVLTF. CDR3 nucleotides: TGTGCCAGCAGAAGGGTGGGGGCCAACGTCCTGACTTTC.

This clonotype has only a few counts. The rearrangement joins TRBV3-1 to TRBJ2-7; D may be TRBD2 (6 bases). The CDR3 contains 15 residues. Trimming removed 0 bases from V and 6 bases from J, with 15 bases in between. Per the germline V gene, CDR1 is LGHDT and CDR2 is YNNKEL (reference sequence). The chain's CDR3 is CASSQDRTSRSEQYF. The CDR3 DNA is TGTGCCAGCAGCCAAGATCGCACTAGCCGGAGCGAGCAGTACTTC.

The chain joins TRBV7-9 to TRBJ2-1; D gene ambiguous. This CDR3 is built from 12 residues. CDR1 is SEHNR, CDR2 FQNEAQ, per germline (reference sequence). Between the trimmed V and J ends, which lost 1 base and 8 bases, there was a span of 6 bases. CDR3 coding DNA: TGTGCCAGCAGCTTAGTAGGGTATGAGCAGTTCTTC. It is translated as CASSLVGYEQFF.

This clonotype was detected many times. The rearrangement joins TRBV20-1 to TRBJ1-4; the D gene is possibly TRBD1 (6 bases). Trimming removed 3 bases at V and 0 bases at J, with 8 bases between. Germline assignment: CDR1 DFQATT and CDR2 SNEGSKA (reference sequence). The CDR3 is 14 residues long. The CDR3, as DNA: TGCAGTGCTAGGGACAGAGCAACTAATGAAAAACTGTTTTTT. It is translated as CSARDRATNEKLFF.

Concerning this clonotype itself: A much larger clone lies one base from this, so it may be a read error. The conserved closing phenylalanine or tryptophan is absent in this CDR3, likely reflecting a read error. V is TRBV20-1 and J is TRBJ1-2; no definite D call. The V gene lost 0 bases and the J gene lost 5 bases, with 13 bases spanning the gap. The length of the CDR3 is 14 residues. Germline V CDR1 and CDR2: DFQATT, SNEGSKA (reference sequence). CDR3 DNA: TGCAGTGCTAGAGATCGGAGTAACCGATATGGCTACACCTCC. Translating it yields CSARDRSNRYGYTS.

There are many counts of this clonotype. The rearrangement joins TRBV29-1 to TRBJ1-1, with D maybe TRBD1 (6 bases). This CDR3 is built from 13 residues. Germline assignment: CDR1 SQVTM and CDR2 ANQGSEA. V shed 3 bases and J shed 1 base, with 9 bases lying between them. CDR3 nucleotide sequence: TGCAGCGTTGAGGGGGCAGGGAACACTGAAGCTTTCTTT. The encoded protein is CSVEGAGNTEAFF. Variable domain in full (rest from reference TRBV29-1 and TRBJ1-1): SAVISQKPSRDICQRGTSLTIQCQVDSQVTMMFWYRQQPGQSLTLIATANQGSEATYESGFVIDKFPISRPNLTFSTLTVSNMSPEDSSIYLCSVEGAGNTEAFFGQGTRLTVV.

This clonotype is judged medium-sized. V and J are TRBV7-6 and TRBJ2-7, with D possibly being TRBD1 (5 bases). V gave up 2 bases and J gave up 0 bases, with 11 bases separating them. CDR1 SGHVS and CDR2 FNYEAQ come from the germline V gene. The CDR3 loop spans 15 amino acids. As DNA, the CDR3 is TGTGCCAGCAGCTTAAATAGGGGTTTCTCCTACGAGCAGTACTTC. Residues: CASSLNRGFSYEQYF.

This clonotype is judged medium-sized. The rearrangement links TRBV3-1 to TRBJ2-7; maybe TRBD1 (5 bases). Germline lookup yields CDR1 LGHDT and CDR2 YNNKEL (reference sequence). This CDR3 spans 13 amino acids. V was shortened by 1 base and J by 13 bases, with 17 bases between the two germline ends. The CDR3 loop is CASSQGVFGARYF. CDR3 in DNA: TGTGCCAGCAGCCAAGGGGTTTTTGGGGCGCGATACTTC.

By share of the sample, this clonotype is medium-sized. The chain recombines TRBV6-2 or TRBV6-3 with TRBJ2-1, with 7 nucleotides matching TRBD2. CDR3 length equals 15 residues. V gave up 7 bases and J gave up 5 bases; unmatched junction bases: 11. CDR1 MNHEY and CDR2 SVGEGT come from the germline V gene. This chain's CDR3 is CASMSGAGANNEQFF. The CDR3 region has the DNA TGTGCCAGCATGTCCGGCGCGGGAGCTAACAATGAGCAGTTCTTC.

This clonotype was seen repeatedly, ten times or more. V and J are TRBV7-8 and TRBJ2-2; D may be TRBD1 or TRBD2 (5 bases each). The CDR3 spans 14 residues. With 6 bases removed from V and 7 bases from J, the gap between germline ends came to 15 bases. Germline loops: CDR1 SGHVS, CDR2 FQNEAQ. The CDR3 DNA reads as TGTGCCAGCAGTCCAAGAGAGGGGAGCGGGGAGCTGTTTTTT. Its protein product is CASSPREGSGELFF.

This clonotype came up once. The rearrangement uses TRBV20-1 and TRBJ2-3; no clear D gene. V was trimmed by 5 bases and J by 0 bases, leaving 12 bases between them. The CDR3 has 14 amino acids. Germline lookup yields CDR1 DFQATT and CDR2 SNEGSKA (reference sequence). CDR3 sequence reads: CSAPIWRSTDTQYF. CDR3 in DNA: TGCAGTGCTCCTATCTGGCGGAGCACAGATACGCAGTATTTT.

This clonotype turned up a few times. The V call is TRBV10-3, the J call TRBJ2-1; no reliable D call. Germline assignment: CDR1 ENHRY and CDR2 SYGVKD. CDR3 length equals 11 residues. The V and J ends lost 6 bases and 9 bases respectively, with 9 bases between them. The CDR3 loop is CAISSSSEQFF. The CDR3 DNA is TGTGCCATCAGCTCTTCAAGTGAGCAGTTCTTC.

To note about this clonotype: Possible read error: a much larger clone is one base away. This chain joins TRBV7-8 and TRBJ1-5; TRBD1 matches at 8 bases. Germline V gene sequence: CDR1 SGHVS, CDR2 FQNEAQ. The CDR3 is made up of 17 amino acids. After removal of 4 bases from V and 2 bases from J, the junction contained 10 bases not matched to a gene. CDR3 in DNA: TGTGCCAGCAGCTCACCACAGGGGGTAGTTGGCAATCAGCCCCAGCATTTT. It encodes CASSSPQGVVGNQPQHF.

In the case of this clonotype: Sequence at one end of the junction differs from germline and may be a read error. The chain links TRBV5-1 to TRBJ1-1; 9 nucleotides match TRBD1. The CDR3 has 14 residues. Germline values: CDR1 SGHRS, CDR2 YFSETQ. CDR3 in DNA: TGCGCCAGCACCTTGGGACAGGGGAACACTGAAGCTTTCTTT. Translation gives CASTLGQGNTEAFF.

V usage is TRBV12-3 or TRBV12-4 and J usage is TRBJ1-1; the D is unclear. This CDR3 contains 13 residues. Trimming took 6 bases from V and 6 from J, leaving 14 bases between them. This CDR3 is CASRTSQWAEAFF. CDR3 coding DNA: TGTGCCAGCAGGACCTCTCAGTGGGCTGAAGCTTTCTTT.

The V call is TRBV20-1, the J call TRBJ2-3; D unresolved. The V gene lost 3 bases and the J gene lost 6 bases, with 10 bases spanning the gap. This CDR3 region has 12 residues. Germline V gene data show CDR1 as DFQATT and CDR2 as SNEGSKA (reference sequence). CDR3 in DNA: TGCAGTGCTAGTTTGGGAACTGATACGCAGTATTTT. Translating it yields CSASLGTDTQYF.

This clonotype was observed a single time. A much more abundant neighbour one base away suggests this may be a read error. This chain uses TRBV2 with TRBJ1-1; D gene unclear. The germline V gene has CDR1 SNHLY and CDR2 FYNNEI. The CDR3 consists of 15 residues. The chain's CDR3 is CASSGAASRNTVAFF. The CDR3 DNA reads TGTGCCAGCAGTGGAGCTGCCTCGAGAAACACTGTAGCTTTCTTT. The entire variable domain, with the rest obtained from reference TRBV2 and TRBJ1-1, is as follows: EPEVTQTPSHQVTQMGQEVILRCVPISNHLYFYWYRQILGQKVEFLVSFYNNEISEKSEIFDDQFSVERPDGSNFTLKIRSTKLEDSAMYFCASSGAASRNTVAFFGQGTRLTVV.

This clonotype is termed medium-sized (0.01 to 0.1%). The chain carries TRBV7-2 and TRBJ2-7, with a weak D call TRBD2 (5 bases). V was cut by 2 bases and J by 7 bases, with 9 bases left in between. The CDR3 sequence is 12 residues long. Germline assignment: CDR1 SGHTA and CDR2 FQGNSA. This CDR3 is CASSLRTGEQYF. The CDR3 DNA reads TGTGCCAGCAGCTTAAGGACTGGTGAGCAGTACTTC.